A single sample is the source of the 25 T cell receptor beta chains below, sequenced in a study of technical replicates of blood from a few donors. Assay used: immunoSEQ multiplex PCR; TCRdb lists only in-frame clones, some missing. The sample records 80,000 to 95,000 clones, about 94% being singletons. Input material: T cells isolated from PBMCs. These receptor sequences come from a human donor in good health.

V is TRBV7-9 and J is TRBJ2-3, with D perhaps TRBD2 (5 bases). Trimming stripped 4 bases from V and 4 bases from J, with 15 bases between. CDR3 length: 15 amino acids. CDR1 and CDR2 (germline): SEHNR, FQNEAQ (reference sequence). The CDR3 sequence: CASSYSRLAPDTQYF. The DNA of the CDR3 is TGTGCCAGCAGCTACTCAAGGCTAGCCCCAGATACGCAGTATTTT.

The chain joins TRBV25-1 to TRBJ1-5, with D possibly being TRBD1 (5 bases). Germline V CDR1 and CDR2: MGHDK, SYGVNS. Trimming cost V 2 bases and J 6 bases, with 11 bases left between them. The length of the CDR3 is 14 residues. The CDR3 protein is CASSEQGLGQPQHF. The CDR3 coding sequence is TGTGCCAGCAGTGAACAGGGTCTTGGTCAGCCCCAGCATTTT.

This chain uses TRBV11-2 with TRBJ1-2, with D maybe TRBD1 (6 bases). V shed 3 bases and J shed 8 bases, with 16 bases lying between them. The length of the CDR3 is 14 residues. Germline CDR1 reads SGHAT; CDR2 reads FQNNGV. The CDR3 sequence is CASSFHREGRGYTF. Written as DNA, the CDR3 is TGTGCCAGCAGCTTTCACAGGGAGGGTAGAGGCTACACCTTC.

This rearrangement joins TRBV15 to TRBJ1-2; D call uncertain. Germline CDR1 reads LNHNV; CDR2 reads YYDKDF (reference sequence). V was clipped by 0 bases and J by 5 bases, with 7 bases between them. This CDR3 has 13 residues. The CDR3 spells CATSRDREYGYTF. The CDR3 region has the DNA TGTGCCACCAGCAGAGATAGAGAATATGGCTACACCTTC.

The V call is TRBV7-8, the J call TRBJ1-2, with D possibly being TRBD1 (5 bases). The V gene lost 4 bases and the J gene lost 4 bases, with 13 bases spanning the gap. Germline CDR1 and CDR2: SGHVS and FQNEAQ. This CDR3 is 14 amino acids long. Here the CDR3 reads CASSSDSVTYGYTF. In DNA form, the CDR3 reads TGTGCCAGCAGCTCCGACAGCGTTACCTATGGCTACACCTTC.

The genes are TRBV5-1 and TRBJ2-2, with 7 bases fitting TRBD2. The CDR3 is 16 residues long. V lost 5 bases to trimming and J lost 6 bases; unmatched junction nucleotides: 13. Germline-derived CDR1 and CDR2 are SGHRS and YFSETQ. The CDR3 nucleotides are TGCGCCAGCAGGTGGACTAGTGGGGGTTCTTCCGGGGAGCTGTTTTTT. Translation gives CASRWTSGGSSGELFF. Complete variable domain (other parts from reference TRBV5-1 and TRBJ2-2): KAGVTQTPRYLIKTRGQQVTLSCSPISGHRSVSWYQQTPGQGLQFLFEYFSETQRNKGNFPGRFSGRQFSNSRSEMNVSTLELGDSALYLCASRWTSGGSSGELFFGEGSRLTVL.

V is TRBV5-1 and J is TRBJ2-7, with TRBD1 as a possible D gene (5 bases). The CDR3 has 13 residues. V was pared by 0 bases and J by 7 bases, with 11 bases between. CDR1 SGHRS and CDR2 YFSETQ come from the germline V gene. The CDR3 region is CASSLGQGGEQYF. The CDR3 nucleotides read TGCGCCAGCAGCTTGGGGCAGGGTGGTGAGCAGTACTTC.

The gene calls are TRBV5-1 and TRBJ2-1, with 11 bases fitting TRBD1. The CDR3 length is 20 residues. Per germline, CDR1 SGHRS and CDR2 YFSETQ. Germline trimming cut 3 bases from V and 0 bases from J; bases unmatched to any gene: 14. This chain's CDR3 is CASSWGDRGARVNSYNEQFF. The CDR3 DNA reads as TGCGCCAGCAGCTGGGGGGACAGGGGGGCCCGCGTTAACTCCTACAATGAGCAGTTCTTC.

This clone appeared a single time. CDR3 DNA sequence: TGTGCCAGCAGCCTCAGGGGCAGGGGGCACTATGAGCAGTTCTTC. This sequence encodes CASSLRGRGHYEQFF. The genes are TRBV7-9 and TRBJ2-1; 8 bases align to TRBD1. V shed 5 bases, J shed 8 bases, and the junction held 11 bases outside the gene matches. From germline, CDR1 is SEHNR and CDR2 FQNEAQ (reference sequence). The CDR3 contains 15 residues.

J is TRBJ1-1 and V is TRBV29-1; D gene uncertain. This CDR3 contains 13 residues. Germline V gene lookup returns CDR1 SQVTM and CDR2 ANQGSEA. The ends were cut back, 4 bases at V and 1 base at J, with 10 bases in the middle. CDR3 region: CSVGAAPNTEAFF. Written as DNA, the CDR3 is TGCAGCGTTGGCGCCGCCCCGAACACTGAAGCTTTCTTT.

The rearrangement uses TRBV15 and TRBJ1-2; D is possibly TRBD1 (6 bases). With 0 bases removed from V and 4 bases from J, the gap between germline ends came to 15 bases. The germline gives CDR1 LNHNV, CDR2 YYDKDF (reference sequence). This CDR3 has 16 amino acids. CDR3: CATSRDSGRGGYGYTF. Written as DNA, the CDR3 is TGTGCCACCAGCAGAGATTCGGGCAGGGGCGGCTATGGCTACACCTTC.

The chain uses TRBV4-1 and TRBJ2-5; D might be TRBD2 (6 bases). This CDR3 has 15 amino acids. Trimming cost V 1 base and J 2 bases, with 11 bases left between them. Germline V gene data show CDR1 as MGHRA and CDR2 as YSYEKL. The CDR3 is CASSQAPLAQETQYF. For the CDR3, the DNA is TGCGCCAGCAGCCAAGCGCCACTAGCTCAAGAGACCCAGTACTTC.

The gene calls are TRBV5-1 and TRBJ1-1; unclear D gene. V lost 2 bases, J lost 0 bases, and 11 bases lay in between. Germline lookup yields CDR1 SGHRS and CDR2 YFSETQ. The CDR3 sequence is 15 residues long. CDR3: CASSLISGVNTEAFF. CDR3 coding DNA: TGCGCCAGCAGCTTAATTTCCGGTGTGAACACTGAAGCTTTCTTT.

This sequence joins TRBV10-2 and TRBJ2-3; D is possibly TRBD2 (6 bases). The CDR3 totals 19 residues. V was clipped by 2 bases and J by 0 bases, with 21 bases between them. Germline CDR1 is WSHSY and CDR2 is SAAADI. As DNA, the CDR3 is TGCGCCAGCAGTGAGCCCCGGCATTCTGATAGCGGAAGCACAGATACGCAGTATTTT. It codes for CASSEPRHSDSGSTDTQYF.

The chain has TRBV11-3 and TRBJ2-7; tentative D call: TRBD1 (5 bases). Trimming took off 2 bases at V and 3 bases at J, with 5 bases between the two ends. The CDR3 extends over 12 amino acids. CDR1 SGHNT and CDR2 YENEEA come from the germline V gene. This chain's CDR3 is CASSLTGYEQYF. CDR3 DNA: TGTGCCAGCAGCTTAACAGGCTACGAGCAGTACTTC.

The chain employs TRBV6-5 and TRBJ2-7; D perhaps matches TRBD2 (5 bases). The CDR3 is 13 residues long. Germline V CDR1 and CDR2: MNHEY, SVGAGI. Trimming shortened V by 4 bases and J by 4 bases, and 11 bases separated the two germline ends. CDR3 DNA: TGTGCCAGCAGTTTGGACTCGAGGTACGAGCAGTACTTC. It encodes CASSLDSRYEQYF.

This chain uses TRBV10-1 with TRBJ2-2; D call uncertain. The CDR3 is made up of 14 amino acids. Per the germline V gene, CDR1 is WNHNN and CDR2 is SYGVQD (reference sequence). Trimming removed 4 bases from V and 10 bases from J, with 16 bases in between. The CDR3 bases are TGCGCCAGCAGTGTCGCAAGAGGAGCCGCGGAGCTGTTTTTT. Residues: CASSVARGAAELFF.

V gene TRBV27 combines with J gene TRBJ2-1, with 8 bases matching TRBD2. CDR3 size: 15 residues. Per the germline V gene, CDR1 is MNHEY and CDR2 is SMNVEV (reference sequence). Trimming took 5 bases from V and 6 from J; bases not matched to a gene: 9. CDR3 bases: TGTGCCAGCAGTACCGGGACTAGAGGCTCCAATGAGCAGTTCTTC. Its translation is CASSTGTRGSNEQFF.

J is TRBJ2-5 and V is TRBV7-6; D is possibly TRBD1 (6 bases). The germline V gene has CDR1 SGHVS and CDR2 FNYEAQ. V lost 5 bases and J 3 bases, leaving 10 bases between the germline ends. The CDR3 extends over 13 amino acids. The CDR3 region has the DNA TGTGCCAGCAGCCGGGACATTGAAGAGACCCAGTACTTC. Residues: CASSRDIEETQYF. Drawing the rest from reference TRBV7-6 and TRBJ2-5, the complete variable domain is GAGVSQSPRYKVTKRGQDVALRCDPISGHVSLYWYRQALGQGPEFLTYFNYEAQQDKSGLPNDRFSAERPEGSISTLTIQRTEQRDSAMYRCASSRDIEETQYFGPGTRLLVL.

The chain's CDR3 is CASSYSGGNYEQYF. CDR3 in DNA: TGTGCCAGCAGCTATAGCGGAGGCAATTACGAGCAGTACTTC. The rearrangement joins TRBV6-5 to TRBJ2-7; D is possibly TRBD2 (6 bases). Between the trimmed V and J ends, which lost 6 bases and 4 bases, there was a span of 16 bases. The CDR3 contains 14 residues. Germline-derived CDR1 and CDR2 are MNHEY and SVGAGI.

This clone was seen a handful of times. This chain uses TRBV30 with TRBJ1-1; no reliable D call. Trimming stripped 2 bases from V and 5 bases from J, with 3 bases between. CDR1 is GTSNPN and CDR2 is SVGIG in the germline V gene (reference sequence). This CDR3 has 10 amino acids. This chain's CDR3 is CAWSSTEAFF. The DNA of the CDR3 is TGTGCCTGGAGTTCGACTGAAGCTTTCTTT.

The chain couples TRBV10-2 to TRBJ2-7; TRBD1 matches 7 bases. V was pared by 11 bases and J by 6 bases, with 19 bases of the junction left unmatched. The CDR3 extends over 15 amino acids. CDR1 is WSHSY, CDR2 SAAADI, per germline. The CDR3 spells CACRPRQGADSEQYF. The CDR3 nucleotides are TGCGCCTGCCGACCACGACAGGGTGCTGACAGCGAGCAGTACTTC.

The chain combines TRBV29-1 with TRBJ1-4; 7 bases match TRBD1. CDR3 length: 16 residues. Germline CDR1 and CDR2: SQVTM and ANQGSEA. V shed 0 bases and J 5 bases; nucleotides not matched to a gene: 9. CDR3 DNA: TGCAGCGTTGAAGATCACAGGGGTTTTGGGAATGAAAAACTGTTTTTT. The encoded protein is CSVEDHRGFGNEKLFF. The entire variable domain, with the rest obtained from reference TRBV29-1 and TRBJ1-4, is as follows: SAVISQKPSRDICQRGTSLTIQCQVDSQVTMMFWYRQQPGQSLTLIATANQGSEATYESGFVIDKFPISRPNLTFSTLTVSNMSPEDSSIYLCSVEDHRGFGNEKLFFGSGTQLSVL.

This sequence joins TRBV19 and TRBJ2-4; 8 bases map to TRBD2. The V gene end was trimmed by 5 bases and the J gene end by 1 base; junction bases not matched to a gene: 4. This CDR3 has 15 residues. CDR1 and CDR2 (germline): LNHDA, SQIVND (reference sequence). The CDR3, as DNA: TGTGCCAGTAGTGAGCGGGGGAAGGCCAAAAACATTCAGTACTTC. Translated: CASSERGKAKNIQYF.

This clone was seen a single time. The CDR3 nucleotides are TGTGCCAGCAGTTTAAGGTCGCAGGGAGGTCACTATGGCTACACCTTC. It yields the protein CASSLRSQGGHYGYTF. The gene calls are TRBV27 and TRBJ1-2; tentative D call: TRBD1 (5 bases). The CDR3 is 16 residues long. Trimming cost V 2 bases and J 3 bases, with 16 bases left between them. In germline, CDR1 is MNHEY, CDR2 SMNVEV (reference sequence).